This T cell receptor beta chain was profiled in a study of blood T cell repertoires in COVID-19. Whole-study context: Donors in the United States, Italy and Spain gave samples during acute or convalescent COVID-19. The cDNA or gDNA used as material had been derived from T cells, B-cell-depleted T cells, or PBMCs.

Seattle participants joined during active infection and were tracked over time. V lost 1 base, J lost 8 bases, and 12 bases lay in between. The V gene's germline CDR1 is SGHRS and CDR2 YFSETQ. The CDR3 runs 14 residues. In the original processing: Estimates of nucleated cell counts were drawn from the amplification of reference gene primers. Sequencing was performed with immunoSEQ multiplex PCR; in TCRdb, only in-frame clones are kept and a portion is missing. Clone size and V and J calls were adopted from that table, with D and trimming inferred from the DNA. The sample holds 75,000 to 95,000 clones; around 88% are singletons and the top ten take around 20%.

Specimen: peripheral blood. The TCR comes from a woman aged 55-69 years with COVID-19, enrolled during active disease. This rearrangement joins TRBV5-1 to TRBJ1-4; TRBD1 might be the D (5 bases). CDR3 sequence (DNA): TGCGCCAGCAGCTTGAGGCAGGGCGGAGAAAAACTGTTTTTT. Its translation: CASSLRQGGEKLFF. The complete variable domain, with remaining parts taken from reference TRBV5-1 and TRBJ1-4, reads KAGVTQTPRYLIKTRGQQVTLSCSPISGHRSVSWYQQTPGQGLQFLFEYFSETQRNKGNFPGRFSGRQFSNSRSEMNVSTLELGDSALYLCASSLRQGGEKLFFGSGTQLSVL.